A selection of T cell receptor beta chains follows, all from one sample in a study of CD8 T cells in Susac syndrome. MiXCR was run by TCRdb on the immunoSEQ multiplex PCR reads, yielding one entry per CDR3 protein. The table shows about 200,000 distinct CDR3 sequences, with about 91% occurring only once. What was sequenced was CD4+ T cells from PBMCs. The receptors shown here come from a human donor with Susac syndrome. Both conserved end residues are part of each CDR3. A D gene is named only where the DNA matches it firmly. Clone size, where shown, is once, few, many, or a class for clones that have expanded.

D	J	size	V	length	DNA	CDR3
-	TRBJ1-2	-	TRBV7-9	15	TGTGCCAGCAGCTCAACCGGACGGTCCGGTGATGGCTACACCTTC	CASSSTGRSGDGYTF
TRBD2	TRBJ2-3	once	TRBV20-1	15	TGCAGTGCCCCCATAGCGGGAGGGCCGCCAGATACGCAGTATTTT	CSAPIAGGPPDTQYF
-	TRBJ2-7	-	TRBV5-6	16	TGTGCCAGCAGCTTGGCGGTATTAGGAGAGTCCTACGAGCAGTACTTC	CASSLAVLGESYEQYF
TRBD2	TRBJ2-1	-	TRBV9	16	TGTGCCAGCAGCGTAGGGGTTAGCGGGAGACGTAATGAGCAGTTCTTC	CASSVGVSGRRNEQFF
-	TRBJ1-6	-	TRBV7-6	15	TGTGCCAGCAGCATCGACACTACAGAGGGTTCACCCCTCCACTTT	CASSIDTTEGSPLHF
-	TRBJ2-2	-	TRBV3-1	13	TGTGCCAGCAGCCAAGTACAGGAGGGGGAGCTGTTTTTT	CASSQVQEGELFF
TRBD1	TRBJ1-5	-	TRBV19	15	TGTGCCAGTAGTATAGCACAGGGGAGCAATCAGCCCCAGCATTTT	CASSIAQGSNQPQHF
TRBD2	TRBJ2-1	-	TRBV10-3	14	TGTGCCGTCTATAGCGGGAGGACGGGGGGTGAGCAGTTCTTC	CAVYSGRTGGEQFF
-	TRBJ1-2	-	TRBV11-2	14	TGTGCCAGCAGCTTAGAGTCGGGGGGCGCAGGCTACACCTTC	CASSLESGGAGYTF
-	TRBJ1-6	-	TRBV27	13	TGTGCCAGCAGTCCCAAGACCCATTCACCCCTCCACTTT	CASSPKTHSPLHF
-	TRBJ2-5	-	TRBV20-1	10	TGCAGTGCTACTCGAGAGACCCAGTACTTC	CSATRETQYF
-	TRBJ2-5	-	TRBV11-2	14	TGTGCCAGCAGCTGGGCGGATATACAAGAGACCCAGTACTTC	CASSWADIQETQYF
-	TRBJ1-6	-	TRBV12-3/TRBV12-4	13	TGTGCCAGCAGGCCCTATAGTTATTCACCCCTCCACTTT	CASRPYSYSPLHF
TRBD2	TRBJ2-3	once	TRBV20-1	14	TGCAGTGCGCCATCCGCGGGGGGGACAGATACGCAGTATTTT	CSAPSAGGTDTQYF
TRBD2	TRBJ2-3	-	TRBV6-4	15	TGTGCCAGCGCCATGACTAGCGGGAGAACAGATACGCAGTATTTT	CASAMTSGRTDTQYF
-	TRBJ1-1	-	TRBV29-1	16	TGCAGCGTTGAAGTGGGGCAGGGTACTTTTTCCACTGAAGCTTTCTTT	CSVEVGQGTFSTEAFF
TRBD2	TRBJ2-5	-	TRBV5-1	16	TGCGCCAGCAGCCCTAAAGAGCGGGGAAACCAAGAGACCCAGTACTTC	CASSPKERGNQETQYF
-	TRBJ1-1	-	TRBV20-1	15	TGCAGTGCTAGAGATTCCGGGGGTGGGCACACTGAAGCTTTCTTT	CSARDSGGGHTEAFF
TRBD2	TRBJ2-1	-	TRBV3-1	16	TGTGCCAGCAGCCAAGTTAGGGCGCTAGCGGGAAATGAGCAGTTCTTC	CASSQVRALAGNEQFF
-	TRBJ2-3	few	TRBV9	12	TGTGCCAGCAGCGCTACCACAGATACGCAGTATTTT	CASSATTDTQYF
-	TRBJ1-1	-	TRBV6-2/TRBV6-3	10	TGTGCCAGCAGCTCAGGGCGAGCTTTCTTT	CASSSGRAFF
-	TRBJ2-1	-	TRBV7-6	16	TGTGCCAGCAGCTTAGCAGTCCTAGGCCTGATCAATGAGCAGTTCTTC	CASSLAVLGLINEQFF
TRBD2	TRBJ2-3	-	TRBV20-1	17	TGCAGTGCTAGAAAGGGGCTGGGACTAGCGGGGACAGATACGCAGTATTTT	CSARKGLGLAGTDTQYF
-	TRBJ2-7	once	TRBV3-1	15	TGTGCCAGCAGCCAAGGGCAGGGAAGTCCCTACGAGCAGTACTTC	CASSQGQGSPYEQYF
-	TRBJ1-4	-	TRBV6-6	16	TGTGCCAGCAGTTACCCCTGGACAGTCTCGGATGAAAAACTGTTTTTT	CASSYPWTVSDEKLFF
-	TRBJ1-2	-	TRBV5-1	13	TGCGCCAGCAGCTGGTCTGGGGACTATGGCTACACCTTC	CASSWSGDYGYTF
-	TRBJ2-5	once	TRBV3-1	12	TGTGCCAGCAGCCAAGATCCAGAGACCCAGTACTTC	CASSQDPETQYF
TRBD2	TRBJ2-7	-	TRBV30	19	TGTGCCTGGAGGAACCTCGGACTAGCGGGGGTCTCCGGGGCCTACGAGCAGTACTTC	CAWRNLGLAGVSGAYEQYF
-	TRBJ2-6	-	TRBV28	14	TGTGCCAGCACCCGGGGAGCTGGGGCCAACGTCCTGACTTTC	CASTRGAGANVLTF
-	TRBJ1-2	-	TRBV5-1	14	TGCGCCAGCAGCGGCACTACAGCTTACTATGGCTACACCTTC	CASSGTTAYYGYTF
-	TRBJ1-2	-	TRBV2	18	TGTGCCAGCAGTTTCGGGGGGGCCCTGGGGGGAACTAACTATGGCTACACCTTC	CASSFGGALGGTNYGYTF
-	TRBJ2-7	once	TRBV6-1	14	TGTGCCAGCAGTCCAAGGTGGGGACCCTACGAGCAGTACTTC	CASSPRWGPYEQYF
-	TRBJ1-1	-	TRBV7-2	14	TGTGCCAGCAGCCCCCATCCAAGGGACACTGAAGCTTTCTTT	CASSPHPRDTEAFF
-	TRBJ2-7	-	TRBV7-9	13	TGTGCCAGCAGCTTGCACACCTCCTACGAGCAGTACTTC	CASSLHTSYEQYF
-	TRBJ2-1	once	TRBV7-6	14	TGTGCCAGCAGCTTAGTCCACATCTACAATGAGCAGTTCTTC	CASSLVHIYNEQFF
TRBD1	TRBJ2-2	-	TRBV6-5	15	TGTGCCAGCAGTTACACGACAGGGTTGGCCGGGGAGCTGTTTTTT	CASSYTTGLAGELFF
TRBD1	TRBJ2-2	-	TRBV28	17	TGTGCCAGCAGTTTATTTGTGACAGGGAGAAACACCGGGGAGCTGTTTTTT	CASSLFVTGRNTGELFF
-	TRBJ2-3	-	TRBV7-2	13	TGTGCCAGCAGCCGGAGGTACACAGATACGCAGTATTTT	CASSRRYTDTQYF